Listed here is a single TCR beta chain. This clone was detected only a few times. The antigen it binds to is not known. The sample holds no much larger clone one base away, and base qualities are not on file. Healthy HIV-negative adults with no recently reported acute infections or vaccinations were included as donors. Every donor was a Caucasian adult residing in Nashville, Tennessee, USA. Magnetic negative selection was used to enrich CD4+ T cells, after which naive cells were positively selected on CD45RA and the negative fraction became the memory subset. Blood was collected by leukapheresis, and PBMCs were isolated by Ficoll-Histopaque density gradient centrifugation and then cryopreserved in liquid nitrogen vapor phase. Analytical flow cytometry was used to check the purity and quantity of each magnetically sorted T cell population. Each sorted fraction had its genomic DNA isolated and then quantified by UV absorbance on a Nanodrop 2000c.

These data originate in a study of shared clonotypes between healthy human individuals (dated by TCRdb to about 2020). About the study as a whole: A few men and a couple of women, aged 18 to 49 years, made up the cohort. For each donor, CD4 naive and CD4 memory were each run on three plates, CD8 naive on two plates, and CD8 memory on one plate. To estimate repertoire size and how much clonotypes are shared between individuals, the study performed deep sequencing of blood TCR repertoires from roughly five healthy adults. To increase sequencing depth and limit assay-specific biases, TCR repertoire library preparation and sequencing were carried out by different laboratories using diverse techniques. Between about 0.94 and 8.9 billion PBMCs per donor were obtained by leukapheresis. Results and caveats for the whole study, not just this receptor: Naive subsets generally had larger estimated clonotype richness than memory subsets did. Sampling was limited to blood, and TCR repertoires in tissue likely differ from TCR repertoires in blood. Higher generation probabilities were observed for clonotypes shared by all four sorted-subset donors than for non-shared clonotypes. Across a few donors, about 5% of naive CD4, 3% to 4% of naive CD8, approximately 2.5% of memory CD4, and about 0.44% of memory CD8 clonotypes were shared. Incomplete sequencing was indicated by rarefaction of sorted-subset datasets, despite the large sequencing depth. Because the study included a small number of donors, the genetic and exposure-history diversity represented was limited. Pairwise subsampling indicated that sequencing depth was expected to affect the degree of clonotype sharing among donors.

CDR1 SGHDN and CDR2 FVKESK were looked up in the germline V gene. Unmatched junction bases come to 10, with V trimmed by 4 bases and J by 5 bases. The CDR3 runs 15 residues from the cysteine to the phenylalanine. The entry retains the CDR3 DNA only, 45 bases that are in frame from base 1. Using the deep immunoSEQ assay, TCR CDR3 regions were amplified from genomic DNA by multiplex PCR. Extracted genomic DNA from each cell subset was spread evenly across all wells of several immunoSEQ 96-well plates, with each plate serving as a replicate. For sorted subsets, approximately 210 ng genomic DNA, equal to tens of thousands of T cell genomes, was loaded into each replicate PCR. Purified libraries were quantified with a Qubit 3.0 fluorometer, sized on a Bioanalyzer 2100, and re-quantified with the KAPA Library Quantification kit. Every immunoSEQ 96-well plate was sequenced on a separate single-read 150-cycle Illumina NextSeq 550 flow cell. The original methods were these. Because the immunoSEQ output included only junctional sequences and no quality scores, the filtering could not be the same as the filtering used for full-length reads. Sequences were annotated with PyIR, a Python wrapper for IgBLAST v1.9, using IMGT germline references to assign V/J genes and CDR3. Reads were removed for weak V/J assignments (E-value above 1e-6), missing CDR3, stop codons, out-of-frame junctions, or ambiguous translated residues. V3J clonotypes were defined by identical inferred V gene, J gene, and CDR3 amino acid sequence. To compute the percentage overlap between repertoires, the number of shared unique clonotypes was divided by the size of the smaller repertoire. Repertoire richness was assessed with RTK rarefaction, the Chao1 estimator, and Recon v2.1 estimates of unobserved clonotypes. Generation probabilities were computed with OLGA for all TCRbeta clonotypes obtained by the gDNA method from four donors. Sourced from immuneACCESS, this table was stored by TCRdb with only in-frame sequences that have V and J called. A share of the clones is absent; for the studies checked, an unresolved V gene accounts for under half, and the remainder has no known explanation. V, J and clone size reflect that table, while D and trimming were determined from the DNA. Here the sample has 900,000 to 1,200,000 clones; 78% occur a single time. The top ten clonotypes cover 0.55% to 0.7% of the sample.

Sequenced input: memory CD4+ T cells from PBMCs. In the paper's terms, the cell subset or site label means: CD45RA-negative fraction. This clonotype originated in a man between 18 and 35 years old in good health. Some clones in this sample may be carry-over from other donors' samples. This chain is built from TRBV14 and TRBJ2-7, with 8 bases in between that match TRBD1. The DNA reads TGTGCCAGCAGCCGAGGTCGGTCAGGGGGCAACGAGCAGTACTTC. The translation is CASSRGRSGGNEQYF.